The 17 T cell receptor beta chains in this list originate from one sample, sequenced in a study of control samples from healthy donors and cancer patients. Generated by immunoSEQ multiplex PCR, the TCRdb table keeps only in-frame clones and is missing some. The sample consists of some 70,000 clones, about 80% of them appearing once. The sequenced material came from PBMCs. The origin of the receptors is a woman aged 45-60 years with lung cancer.

The CDR3 reads CASSRQEINEKLFF. CDR3 DNA: TGTGCCAGCTCACGGCAGGAGATTAATGAAAAACTGTTTTTT. The rearrangement uses TRBV18 and TRBJ1-4; D not resolved. The ends were cut back, 4 bases at V and 4 bases at J, with 10 bases in the middle. Germline CDR1 reads KGHSH; CDR2 reads LQKENI. The CDR3 extends over 14 amino acids. Filled out from reference TRBV18 and TRBJ1-4, the complete variable domain reads NAGVMQNPRHLVRRRGQEARLRCSPMKGHSHVYWYRQLPEEGLKFMVYLQKENIIDESGMPKERFSAEFPKEGPSILRIQQVVRGDSAAYFCASSRQEINEKLFFGSGTQLSVL.

This clone has just one count. The gene calls are TRBV9 and TRBJ1-6; 11 nucleotides agree with TRBD1. Trimming at V came to 4 bases and at J to 5 bases, leaving 5 bases not matched to a gene. Germline lookup yields CDR1 SGDLS and CDR2 YYNGEE. There are 16 residues in the CDR3. CDR3 amino acids: CASSFGQGANNSPLHF. For the CDR3, the DNA is TGTGCCAGCAGCTTTGGACAGGGGGCGAATAATTCACCCCTCCACTTT.

This clone was observed a few times. This CDR3 is also generated by other DNA sequences in the sample. The chain uses TRBV5-1 and TRBJ1-4; weak D call: TRBD1 (5 bases). Germline lookup yields CDR1 SGHRS and CDR2 YFSETQ. The CDR3 covers 14 residues. V was trimmed by 0 bases and J by 8 bases, leaving 11 bases between them. The CDR3 here is CASSLGQGREKLFF. The DNA of the CDR3 is TGCGCCAGCAGCTTGGGGCAGGGAAGGGAAAAACTGTTTTTT. Full variable domain (remainder filled in from reference TRBV5-1 and TRBJ1-4): KAGVTQTPRYLIKTRGQQVTLSCSPISGHRSVSWYQQTPGQGLQFLFEYFSETQRNKGNFPGRFSGRQFSNSRSEMNVSTLELGDSALYLCASSLGQGREKLFFGSGTQLSVL.

The chain couples TRBV27 to TRBJ1-3; 7 nucleotides agree with TRBD1. The length of the CDR3 is 16 residues. The junction had 5 bases not matched to a gene; V was cut back by 3 bases and J by 0 bases. CDR1 is MNHEY, CDR2 SMNVEV, per germline (reference sequence). The CDR3 coding sequence is TGTGCCAGCAGTTTGAGTGGGACAGTCTCTGGAAACACCATATATTTT. Protein: CASSLSGTVSGNTIYF.

This clone was counted a single time. The V call is TRBV3-1 (or the pseudogene TRBV3-2), the J call TRBJ1-5; tentatively, D is TRBD1 (5 bases). The V and J ends lost 1 base and 7 bases respectively, with 17 bases between them. The CDR3 contains 16 residues. Germline assignment: CDR1 LGHDT and CDR2 YNNKEL (reference sequence). The CDR3: CASSQGEGRVGQPQHF. DNA for the CDR3: TGTGCCAGCAGCCAAGGGGAGGGGAGGGTAGGACAGCCCCAGCATTTT.

The genes are TRBV25-1 and TRBJ2-3; D is ambiguous. Germline loops: CDR1 MGHDK, CDR2 SYGVNS. The CDR3 totals 13 residues. The V and J ends lost 3 bases and 6 bases respectively, with 10 bases between them. Here the CDR3 reads CASSDSNADTQYF. The CDR3 coding sequence is TGTGCCAGCAGTGACTCAAATGCCGATACGCAGTATTTT.

The chain couples TRBV15 to TRBJ2-3; 12 positions match TRBD2. CDR1 is LNHNV and CDR2 is YYDKDF in the germline V gene (reference sequence). The CDR3 is 15 amino acids. The trim removed 2 bases at V and 6 bases at J, leaving 3 bases unmatched. Here the CDR3 DNA reads TGTGCCACCAGCAGACCCGGGACTAGCGGGGATACGCAGTATTTT. It encodes CATSRPGTSGDTQYF.

J is TRBJ1-6 and V is TRBV5-1; D gene uncertain. V was cut by 0 bases and J by 4 bases, with 11 bases left in between. CDR1 is SGHRS and CDR2 is YFSETQ in the germline V gene. The CDR3 totals 16 residues. The chain's CDR3 is CASSLAQMGYNSPLHF. CDR3 DNA sequence: TGCGCCAGCAGCTTGGCACAGATGGGTTATAATTCACCCCTCCACTTT.

V and J are TRBV16 and TRBJ2-7, with D perhaps TRBD1 or TRBD2 (7 bases each). Per germline, CDR1 KGHSY and CDR2 FQNENV. This CDR3 is built from 16 residues. V lost 3 bases and J 0 bases, leaving 15 bases between the germline ends. CDR3 in amino acids: CASSQISGTDSYEQYF. CDR3 nucleotides: TGTGCCAGCAGCCAGATAAGCGGGACAGACTCCTACGAGCAGTACTTC.

V usage is TRBV7-9 and J usage is TRBJ2-5, with 9 bases lining up with TRBD1. V shed 5 bases, J shed 3 bases, and the junction held 10 bases outside the gene matches. CDR1 is SEHNR and CDR2 is FQNEAQ in the germline V gene (reference sequence). This CDR3 has 16 residues. The CDR3 sequence is CASSPSRDREEETQYF. The CDR3 DNA is TGTGCCAGCAGCCCCTCTAGGGACAGGGAAGAAGAGACCCAGTACTTC.

This clone has just one count. The V call is TRBV24-1, the J call TRBJ1-1; D ambiguous. Germline CDR1 and CDR2: KGHDR and SFDVKD. The V and J ends lost 1 base and 5 bases respectively, with 7 bases between them. The CDR3 runs 13 residues. The DNA of the CDR3 is TGTGCCACCAGTGATTTAGGCAATACTGAAGCTTTCTTT. Protein product: CATSDLGNTEAFF.

The CDR3 coding sequence is TGCAGCGCCCTCACCGGGACAGGGACCGAGCAGTACTTC. Translating it yields CSALTGTGTEQYF. The genes are TRBV29-1 and TRBJ2-7; 9 nucleotides match TRBD1. Germline CDR1 reads SQVTM; CDR2 reads ANQGSEA. Trimming at V came to 7 bases and at J to 6 bases, leaving 10 bases not matched to a gene. The CDR3 spans 13 residues.

This clone was picked up one time. The rearrangement links TRBV5-6 to TRBJ1-4, with D hard to call. Trimming cost V 0 bases and J 8 bases, with 8 bases left between them. The CDR3 covers 13 residues. Germline V gene lookup returns CDR1 SGHDT and CDR2 YYEEEE. The CDR3 is CASSLVGQEKLFF. The CDR3 bases are TGTGCCAGCAGCTTGGTAGGGCAAGAAAAACTGTTTTTT. The whole variable domain, remainder taken from reference TRBV5-6 and TRBJ1-4, is DAGVTQSPTHLIKTRGQQVTLRCSPKSGHDTVSWYQQALGQGPQFIFQYYEEEERQRGNFPDRFSGHQFPNYSSELNVNALLLGDSALYLCASSLVGQEKLFFGSGTQLSVL.

The rearrangement links TRBV2 to TRBJ2-7; D remains ambiguous. CDR3 length equals 13 residues. Trimming removed 4 bases from V and 3 bases from J, with 10 bases in between. Germline assignment: CDR1 SNHLY and CDR2 FYNNEI. CDR3 loop: CASSVNLNYEQYF. CDR3 bases: TGTGCCAGCAGTGTTAATCTTAACTACGAGCAGTACTTC.

The V gene is TRBV28, the J gene TRBJ1-1, with D perhaps TRBD1 (6 bases). The germline CDR1 and CDR2 sequences are MDHEN and SYDVKM. This CDR3 contains 15 residues. V was pared by 5 bases and J by 5 bases, with 18 bases between. The CDR3 loop reads CASSGPRQGQTEAFF. CDR3 coding DNA: TGTGCCAGCAGTGGCCCCCGGCAGGGGCAAACTGAAGCTTTCTTT. Filled out from reference TRBV28 and TRBJ1-1, the complete variable domain reads DVKVTQSSRYLVKRTGEKVFLECVQDMDHENMFWYRQDPGLGLRLIYFSYDVKMKEKGDIPEGYSVSREKKERFSLILESASTNQTSMYLCASSGPRQGQTEAFFGQGTRLTVV.

This clone has more than one count but fewer than ten. The gene calls are TRBV18 and TRBJ2-2; 9 bases align to TRBD1. Germline CDR1 KGHSH, CDR2 LQKENI. CDR3 length: 15 amino acids. With V trimmed by 5 bases and J by 4 bases, 5 bases remained unmatched. The CDR3 DNA reads as TGTGCCAGCTCAACAGGGGGCGCGGTCACCGGGGAGCTGTTTTTT. This gives the protein CASSTGGAVTGELFF.

CDR3 residues: CASSYRELDGYTF. In nucleotides, the CDR3 is TGTGCCAGCAGTTACAGGGAATTAGATGGCTACACCTTC. This chain links TRBV6-2 or TRBV6-3 with TRBJ1-2; D not certain. The V end lost 2 bases, the J end lost 6 bases, and 10 bases lay between the germline ends. The germline CDR1 and CDR2 sequences are MNHEY and SVGEGT. There are 13 residues in the CDR3.